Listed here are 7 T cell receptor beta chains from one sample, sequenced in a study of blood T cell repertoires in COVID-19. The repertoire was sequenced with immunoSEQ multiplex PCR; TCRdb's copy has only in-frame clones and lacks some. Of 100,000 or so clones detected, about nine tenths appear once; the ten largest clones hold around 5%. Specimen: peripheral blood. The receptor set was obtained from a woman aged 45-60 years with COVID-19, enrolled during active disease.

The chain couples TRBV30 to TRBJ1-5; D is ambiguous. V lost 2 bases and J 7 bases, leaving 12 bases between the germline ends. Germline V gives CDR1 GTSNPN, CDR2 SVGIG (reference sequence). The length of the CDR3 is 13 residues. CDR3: CAWSPEGGQPQHF. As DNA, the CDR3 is TGTGCCTGGAGTCCGGAGGGAGGGCAGCCCCAGCATTTT.

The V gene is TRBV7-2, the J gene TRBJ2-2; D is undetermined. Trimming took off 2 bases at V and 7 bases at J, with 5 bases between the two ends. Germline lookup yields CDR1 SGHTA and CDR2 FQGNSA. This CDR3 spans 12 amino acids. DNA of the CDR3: TGTGCCAGCAGCTTATACATCGGGGAGCTGTTTTTT. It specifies CASSLYIGELFF. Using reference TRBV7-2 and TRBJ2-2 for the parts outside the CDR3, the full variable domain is GAGVSQSPSNKVTEKGKDVELRCDPISGHTALYWYRQSLGQGLEFLIYFQGNSAPDKSGLPSDRFSAERTGGSVSTLTIQRTQQEDSAVYLCASSLYIGELFFGEGSRLTVL.

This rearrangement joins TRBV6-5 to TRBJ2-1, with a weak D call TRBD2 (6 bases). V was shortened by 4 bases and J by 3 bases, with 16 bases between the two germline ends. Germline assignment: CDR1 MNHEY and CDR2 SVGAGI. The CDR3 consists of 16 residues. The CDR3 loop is CASSSGPGESYNEQFF. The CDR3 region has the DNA TGTGCCAGCAGTTCGGGCCCGGGAGAAAGCTACAATGAGCAGTTCTTC.

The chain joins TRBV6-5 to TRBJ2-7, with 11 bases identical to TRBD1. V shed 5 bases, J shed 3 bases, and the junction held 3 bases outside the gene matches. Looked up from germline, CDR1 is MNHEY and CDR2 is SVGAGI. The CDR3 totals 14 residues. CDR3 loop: CASSRGQGVYEQYF. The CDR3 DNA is TGTGCCAGCAGTAGGGGACAGGGGGTCTACGAGCAGTACTTC.

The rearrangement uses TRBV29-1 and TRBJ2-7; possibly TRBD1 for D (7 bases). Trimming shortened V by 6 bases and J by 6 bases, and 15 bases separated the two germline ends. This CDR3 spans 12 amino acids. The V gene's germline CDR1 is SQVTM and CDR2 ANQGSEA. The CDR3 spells CSVTGLGGEQYF. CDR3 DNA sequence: TGCAGCGTGACAGGGCTGGGAGGCGAGCAGTACTTC.

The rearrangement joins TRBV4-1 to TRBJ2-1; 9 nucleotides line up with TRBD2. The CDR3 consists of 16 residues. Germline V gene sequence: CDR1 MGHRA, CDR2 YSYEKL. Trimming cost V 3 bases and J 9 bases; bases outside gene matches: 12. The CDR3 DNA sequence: TGCGCCAGCAGCCAGGTCGGCGGGGGGGGGCGAGGTGAGCAGTTCTTC. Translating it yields CASSQVGGGGRGEQFF.

CDR3 coding DNA: TGTGCCAGCAGCTTATCAACCGGAAGGGGCAGAGAGACCCAGTACTTC. Its translation: CASSLSTGRGRETQYF. V is TRBV11-1 and J is TRBJ2-5, with D possibly being TRBD1 (5 bases). Germline V gives CDR1 SGHAT, CDR2 FQDESV (reference sequence). The CDR3 extends over 16 amino acids. V lost 2 bases and J 4 bases, leaving 17 bases between the germline ends.